This T cell receptor beta chain was recorded in a study of cytomegalovirus exposure and HLA in healthy donors. This clone was observed a few times. 13 Jbeta primers and 60 Vbeta primers were used for the PCR. The assay was immunoSEQ multiplex PCR, and TCRdb's table has in-frame clones only and misses some. There are some 130,000 clones in the sample; about 71% occur only once, and roughly 1.9% lies in the top ten. The material sequenced was PBMCs. The TCR comes from an older woman in good health and CMV-seropositive.

The CDR3 DNA follows: TGTGCCAGCCGCGGGCCTGGGGGCAATCAGCCCCAGCATTTT. This encodes CASRGPGGNQPQHF. The J gene is TRBJ1-5, the V gene TRBV19; D call uncertain. The V gene lost 9 bases and the J gene lost 2 bases, with 14 bases spanning the gap. CDR3 length: 14 amino acids. The V gene's germline CDR1 is LNHDA and CDR2 SQIVND (reference sequence).